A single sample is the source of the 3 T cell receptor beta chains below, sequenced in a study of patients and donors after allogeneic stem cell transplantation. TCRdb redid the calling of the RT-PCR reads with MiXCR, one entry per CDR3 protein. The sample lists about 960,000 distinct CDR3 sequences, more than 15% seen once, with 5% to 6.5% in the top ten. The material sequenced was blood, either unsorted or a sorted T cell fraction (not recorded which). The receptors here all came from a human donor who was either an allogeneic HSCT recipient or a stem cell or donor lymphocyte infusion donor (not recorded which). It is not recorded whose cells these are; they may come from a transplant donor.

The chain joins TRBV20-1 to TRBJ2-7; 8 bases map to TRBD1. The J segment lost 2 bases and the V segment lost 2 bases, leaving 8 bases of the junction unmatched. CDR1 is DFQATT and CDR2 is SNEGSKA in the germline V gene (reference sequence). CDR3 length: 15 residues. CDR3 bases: TGCAGTGCTAGACACATTCGGACAGGGCCCTACGAGCAGTACTTC. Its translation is CSARHIRTGPYEQYF.

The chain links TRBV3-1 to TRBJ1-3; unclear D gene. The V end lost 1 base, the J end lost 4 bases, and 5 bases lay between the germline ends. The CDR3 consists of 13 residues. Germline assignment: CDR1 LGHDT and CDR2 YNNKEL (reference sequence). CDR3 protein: CASSQGGGNTIYF. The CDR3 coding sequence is TGTGCCAGCAGCCAAGGAGGGGGAAACACCATATATTTT.

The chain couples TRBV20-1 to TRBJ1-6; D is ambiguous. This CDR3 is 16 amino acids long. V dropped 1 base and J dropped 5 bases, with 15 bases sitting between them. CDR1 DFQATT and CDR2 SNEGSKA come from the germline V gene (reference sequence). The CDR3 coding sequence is TGCAGTGCTAGAGCGGCACAGCACCCTAATAATTCACCCCTCCACTTT. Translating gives CSARAAQHPNNSPLHF.